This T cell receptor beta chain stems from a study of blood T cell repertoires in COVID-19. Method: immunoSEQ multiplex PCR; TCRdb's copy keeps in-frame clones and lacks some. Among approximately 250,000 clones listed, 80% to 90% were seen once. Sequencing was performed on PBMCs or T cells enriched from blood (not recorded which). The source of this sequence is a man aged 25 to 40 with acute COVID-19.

The CDR3 loop reads CASSPPGGVVYEQYV. The CDR3 region has the DNA TGTGCCAGCAGCCCCCCCGGAGGGGTGGTCTACGAGCAGTACGTC. V usage is TRBV7-9 and J usage is TRBJ2-7; D perhaps matches TRBD2 (6 bases). V gave up 5 bases and J gave up 3 bases, with 17 bases separating them. CDR1 and CDR2 from the germline V gene are SEHNR and FQNEAQ (reference sequence). CDR3 length: 15 amino acids.